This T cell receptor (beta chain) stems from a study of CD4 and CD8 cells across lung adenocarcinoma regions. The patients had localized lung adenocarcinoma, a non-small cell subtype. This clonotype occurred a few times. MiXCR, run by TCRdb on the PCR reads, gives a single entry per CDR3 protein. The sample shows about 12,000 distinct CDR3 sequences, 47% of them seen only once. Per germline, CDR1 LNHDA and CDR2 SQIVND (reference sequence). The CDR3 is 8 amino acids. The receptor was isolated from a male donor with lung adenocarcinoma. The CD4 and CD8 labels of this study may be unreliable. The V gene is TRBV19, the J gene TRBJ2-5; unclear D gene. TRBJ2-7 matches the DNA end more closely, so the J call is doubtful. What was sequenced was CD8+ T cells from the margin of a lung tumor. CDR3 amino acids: CAEDEQYF. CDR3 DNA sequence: TGTGCCGAGGACGAGCAGTACTTC.